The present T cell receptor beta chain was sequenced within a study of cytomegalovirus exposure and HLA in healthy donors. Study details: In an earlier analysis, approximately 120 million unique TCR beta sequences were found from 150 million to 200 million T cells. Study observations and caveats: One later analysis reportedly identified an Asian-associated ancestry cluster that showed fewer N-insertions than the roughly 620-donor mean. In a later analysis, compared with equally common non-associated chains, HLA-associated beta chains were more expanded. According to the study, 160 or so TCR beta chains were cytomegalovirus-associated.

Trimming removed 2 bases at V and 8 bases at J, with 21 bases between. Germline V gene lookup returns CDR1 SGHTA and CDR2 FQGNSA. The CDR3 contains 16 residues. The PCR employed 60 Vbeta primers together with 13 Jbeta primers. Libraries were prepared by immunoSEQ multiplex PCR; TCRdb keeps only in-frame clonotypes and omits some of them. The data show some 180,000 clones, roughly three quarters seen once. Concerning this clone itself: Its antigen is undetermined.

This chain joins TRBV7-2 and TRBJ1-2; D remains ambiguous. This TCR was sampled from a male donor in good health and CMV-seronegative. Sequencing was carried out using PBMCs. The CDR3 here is CASSLRSTTTRMGYTF. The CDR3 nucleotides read TGTGCCAGCAGCTTAAGGAGTACGACTACCCGGATGGGCTACACCTTC.